These 10 T cell receptor beta chains originate from one sample sequenced in a study of T cells after yellow fever vaccination. TCRdb independently ran MiXCR on the 5' RACE reads; one entry per CDR3 protein. The profile covers about 340,000 distinct CDR3 sequences, with over 8% appearing a single time and 18% taken by the ten largest. The sequencing used PBMCs, collected on the day of the first yellow fever vaccination. The receptors originated from a man aged 18-30 years who received the YFV17D yellow fever vaccine.

This clonotype was recorded a few times. The chain joins TRBV4-3 to TRBJ2-5, with D uncertain. V was shortened by 0 bases and J by 5 bases, with 13 bases between the two germline ends. In germline, CDR1 is LGHNA, CDR2 YSLEER. The CDR3 consists of 15 residues. The DNA of the CDR3 is TGCGCCAGCAGCCAAGAAGAAAGGGTAGGGGAGACCCAGTACTTC. Encoded protein: CASSQEERVGETQYF.

J is TRBJ2-7 and V is TRBV12-5; TRBD1 aligns across 10 bases. Germline-derived CDR1 and CDR2 are LGHNT and FRNRAP. The CDR3 runs 16 residues. The junction had 8 bases not matched to a gene; V was cut back by 5 bases and J by 1 base. The chain's CDR3 is CASGPWTGGPSYEQYF. The CDR3 nucleotides read TGTGCTAGTGGTCCATGGACAGGGGGTCCATCCTACGAGCAGTACTTC.

This clonotype has just a few counts. This chain links TRBV18 with TRBJ2-7; no definite D call. Germline CDR1 KGHSH, CDR2 LQKENI. Trimming took 3 bases from V and 0 from J, leaving 18 bases between them. There are 17 residues in the CDR3. CDR3 residues: CASSPNGPYLSSYEQYV. Here the CDR3 DNA reads TGTGCCAGCTCACCGAACGGGCCCTACCTCAGCTCCTACGAGCAGTACGTC.

The CDR3: CASSHRQGDQPQHF. As DNA, the CDR3 is TGCGCCAGCAGCCACAGACAGGGGGATCAGCCCCAGCATTTT. V is TRBV4-3 and J is TRBJ1-5, with 9 nucleotides matching TRBD1. The CDR3 covers 14 residues. Trimming at V came to 3 bases and at J to 5 bases, leaving 2 bases not matched to a gene. The germline gives CDR1 LGHNA, CDR2 YSLEER.

This clonotype turned up a few times. The CDR3 spells CASSLEGFPANYGYTF. CDR3 DNA sequence: TGCGCCAGCAGCTTGGAGGGGTTCCCAGCTAACTATGGCTACACCTTC. The chain combines TRBV5-1 with TRBJ1-2, with D possibly being TRBD1 (5 bases). The CDR3 is made up of 16 amino acids. V lost 0 bases, J lost 0 bases, and 12 bases lay in between. The germline gives CDR1 SGHRS, CDR2 YFSETQ. Variable domain in full (rest from reference TRBV5-1 and TRBJ1-2): KAGVTQTPRYLIKTRGQQVTLSCSPISGHRSVSWYQQTPGQGLQFLFEYFSETQRNKGNFPGRFSGRQFSNSRSEMNVSTLELGDSALYLCASSLEGFPANYGYTFGSGTRLTVV.

V gene TRBV12-3 or TRBV12-4 combines with J gene TRBJ2-7; possibly TRBD2 for D (6 bases). The CDR3 extends over 15 amino acids. The V end lost 8 bases, the J end lost 4 bases, and 21 bases lay between the germline ends. The CDR3 loop reads CASDTRDSQPYEQYF. The CDR3 nucleotides read TGTGCCAGCGACACTCGGGACTCCCAACCGTACGAGCAGTACTTC.

The genes are TRBV4-3 and TRBJ1-1; the match to TRBD1 covers 11 bases. CDR1 and CDR2 (germline): LGHNA, YSLEER. There are 14 residues in the CDR3. V lost 3 bases, J lost 8 bases, and 5 bases stayed unmatched. CDR3 sequence reads: CASSHRTGGREAFF. CDR3 sequence (DNA): TGCGCCAGCAGCCACAGGACAGGGGGCAGGGAAGCTTTCTTT.

This clonotype came up a few times. The CDR3 spells CASSLVPLDRGDSYEQYF. The CDR3 DNA sequence: TGTGCCAGCAGCTTGGTCCCCTTGGACAGGGGAGACTCCTACGAGCAGTACTTC. J is TRBJ2-7 and V is TRBV5-5, with 9 bases identical to TRBD1. Losses at the gene ends were 0 bases for V and 0 bases for J; bases not matched to a gene: 10. From germline, CDR1 is SGHKS and CDR2 YYEKEE (reference sequence). This CDR3 contains 18 residues.

J is TRBJ1-5 and V is TRBV27; 7 nucleotides match TRBD1. The CDR3 contains 14 residues. V trimming: 8 bases; J trimming: 5 bases; junction bases outside the gene matches: 9. Germline values: CDR1 MNHEY, CDR2 SMNVEV (reference sequence). CDR3 coding DNA: TGTGCCAGCCAGGCGTCAGGGGGATATCAGCCCCAGCATTTT. Encoded protein: CASQASGGYQPQHF.

There are a few counts of this clonotype. The chain employs TRBV10-2 and TRBJ1-2, with no clear D. Trimming removed 3 bases from V and 6 bases from J, with 5 bases in between. Germline CDR1 reads WSHSY; CDR2 reads SAAADI. The CDR3 is made up of 11 amino acids. CDR3: CASSDGHGYTF. CDR3 bases: TGCGCCAGCAGTGACGGGCATGGCTACACCTTC.